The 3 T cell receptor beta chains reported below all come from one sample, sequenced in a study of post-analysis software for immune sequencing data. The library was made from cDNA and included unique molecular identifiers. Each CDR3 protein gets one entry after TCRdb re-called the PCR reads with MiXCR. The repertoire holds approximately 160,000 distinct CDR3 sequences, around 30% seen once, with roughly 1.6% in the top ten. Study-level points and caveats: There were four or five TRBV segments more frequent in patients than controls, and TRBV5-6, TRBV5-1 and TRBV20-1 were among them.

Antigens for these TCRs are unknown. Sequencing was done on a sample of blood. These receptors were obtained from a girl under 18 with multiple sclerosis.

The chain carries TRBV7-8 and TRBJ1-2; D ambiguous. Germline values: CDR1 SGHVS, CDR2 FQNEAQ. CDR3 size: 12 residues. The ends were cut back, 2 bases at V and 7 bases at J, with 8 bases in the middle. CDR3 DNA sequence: TGTGCCAGCAGCTTAATGAAGGGTGGCTACACCTTC. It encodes CASSLMKGGYTF.

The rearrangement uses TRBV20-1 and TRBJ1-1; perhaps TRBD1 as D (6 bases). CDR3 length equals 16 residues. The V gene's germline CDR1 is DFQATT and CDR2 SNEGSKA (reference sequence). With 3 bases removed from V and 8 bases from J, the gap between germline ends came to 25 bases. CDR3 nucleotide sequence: TGCAGTGCTAGGAAGAGGGGGGAAACCGGGAACATGGAAGCTTTCTTT. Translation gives CSARKRGETGNMEAFF.

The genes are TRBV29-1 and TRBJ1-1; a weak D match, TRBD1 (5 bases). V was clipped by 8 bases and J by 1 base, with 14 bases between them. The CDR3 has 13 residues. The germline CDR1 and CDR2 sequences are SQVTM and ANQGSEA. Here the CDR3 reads CSSKRQGNTEAFF. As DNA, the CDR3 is TGCAGCTCAAAGCGGCAGGGGAACACTGAAGCTTTCTTT. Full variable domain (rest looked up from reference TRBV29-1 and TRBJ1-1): SAVISQKPSRDICQRGTSLTIQCQVDSQVTMMFWYRQQPGQSLTLIATANQGSEATYESGFVIDKFPISRPNLTFSTLTVSNMSPEDSSIYLCSSKRQGNTEAFFGQGTRLTVV.